The sequence of this T cell receptor (beta chain) was determined in a study of OX40 agonist ivuxolimab in advanced cancers. In the study overall: From about 23 to 85 years was the age range, with a mean of roughly 64 years, and over 70% were male. People who had prior anti-PD-1, anti-PD-L1 or anti-CTLA-4 therapy could take part, and under 50% had some.

Trimming cost V 3 bases and J 0 bases, with 4 bases left between them. This CDR3 spans 13 amino acids. CDR1 and CDR2 from the germline V gene are MDHEN and SYDVKM. The table came from immunoSEQ multiplex PCR; TCRdb's copy has only in-frame clones and leaves some out. This sample yields tens of thousands of clones, of which approximately 84% are seen a single time; 0.38% belongs to the top ten. This TCR was recovered from an adult with an advanced solid tumor such as melanoma, head and neck, liver or kidney cancer. The sample in question was CD4+ or CD8+ T cells sorted from blood, obtained in a trial of the OX40 agonist ivuxolimab. The rearrangement uses TRBV28 and TRBJ2-3; D gene uncertain. In nucleotides, the CDR3 is TGTGCCAGCAGTTTGGGGAGCACAGATACGCAGTATTTT. Its translation is CASSLGSTDTQYF.